The 15 T cell receptor beta chains below come from one sample, sequenced in a study of chemoradiotherapy in HPV16-positive cancers. Profiling relied on immunoSEQ multiplex PCR, and the TCRdb table lists in-frame clones only, not all of them. The sample contains about 3,000 clones, about 92% of which appear only once. This specimen consisted of tumor tissue, obtained from a patient who underwent chemoradiotherapy. These receptor sequences come from a human donor with HPV-associated anogenital cancer.

This clone was observed a few times. The chain links TRBV19 to TRBJ1-1; D remains ambiguous. Trimming took off 7 bases at V and 1 base at J, with 4 bases between the two ends. The germline V gene encodes CDR1 LNHDA and CDR2 SQIVND (reference sequence). The CDR3 extends over 11 amino acids. The CDR3 reads CASMGNTEAFF. In DNA, the CDR3 is TGTGCCAGTATGGGGAACACTGAAGCTTTCTTT.

For the CDR3, the DNA is TGTGCCAGTAGTGGGGACAGGGGTCGGGGCTACACCTTC. Encoded protein: CASSGDRGRGYTF. The genes are TRBV19 and TRBJ1-2; TRBD1 matches at 10 bases. V shed 5 bases, J shed 8 bases, and the junction held 5 bases outside the gene matches. This CDR3 is 13 amino acids long. Germline V lookup: CDR1 LNHDA, CDR2 SQIVND (reference sequence). Drawing the rest from reference TRBV19 and TRBJ1-2, the complete variable domain is DGGITQSPKYLFRKEGQNVTLSCEQNLNHDAMYWYRQDPGQGLRLIYYSQIVNDFQKGDIAEGYSVSREKKESFPLTVTSAQKNPTAFYLCASSGDRGRGYTFGSGTRLTVV.

The J gene is TRBJ1-1, the V gene TRBV30; D gene unclear. Germline CDR1 and CDR2: GTSNPN and SVGIG (reference sequence). The CDR3 extends over 14 amino acids. Trimming took 1 base from V and 1 from J, leaving 10 bases between them. In DNA, the CDR3 is TGTGCCTGGAGTGCAGCATACAGGAACACTGAAGCTTTCTTT. This translates into CAWSAAYRNTEAFF.

This clone occurred once. The V and J genes are TRBV28 and TRBJ1-1, with 8 bases identical to TRBD1. The CDR3 is 14 amino acids. V trimming: 6 bases; J trimming: 5 bases; junction bases outside the gene matches: 8. Germline loops: CDR1 MDHEN, CDR2 SYDVKM. The CDR3 region has the DNA TGTGCCAGCAGGCCGACAGGGGTCGAAACTGAAGCTTTCTTT. Translation: CASRPTGVETEAFF.

This chain uses TRBV19 with TRBJ1-5; no reliable D call. This CDR3 has 14 residues. V was cut by 3 bases and J by 2 bases, with 8 bases left in between. Germline V gene lookup returns CDR1 LNHDA and CDR2 SQIVND (reference sequence). The CDR3 loop reads CASSIGIRNQPQHF. CDR3 nucleotide sequence: TGTGCCAGTAGTATCGGGATACGCAATCAGCCCCAGCATTTT.

This rearrangement joins TRBV12-5 to TRBJ2-7, with TRBD1 as a possible D gene (6 bases). CDR3 length: 14 residues. The germline CDR1 and CDR2 sequences are LGHNT and FRNRAP. The V end lost 0 bases, the J end lost 3 bases, and 9 bases lay between the germline ends. CDR3 sequence: CASGLVGTNYEQYV. DNA of the CDR3: TGTGCTAGTGGTTTGGTAGGGACAAACTACGAGCAGTACGTC.

The chain employs TRBV5-1 and TRBJ1-1; D is uncertain. Per germline, CDR1 SGHRS and CDR2 YFSETQ. With 2 bases removed from V and 0 bases from J, the gap between germline ends came to 8 bases. The CDR3 sequence is 14 residues long. The CDR3 loop reads CASSFSTMNTEAFF. As DNA, the CDR3 is TGCGCCAGCAGCTTCTCCACCATGAACACTGAAGCTTTCTTT.

This clone showed up just once. J is TRBJ1-2 and V is TRBV30, with TRBD1 matching 7 bases. After removal of 1 base from V and 7 bases from J, the junction contained 15 bases not matched to a gene. The length of the CDR3 is 16 residues. Per germline, CDR1 GTSNPN and CDR2 SVGIG (reference sequence). CDR3 DNA sequence: TGTGCCTGGAGTGAGAAGGGGTCAGGGGGTGTGGCTGGCTACACCTTC. This encodes CAWSEKGSGGVAGYTF.

The chain couples TRBV10-3 to TRBJ1-5, with TRBD1 as a possible D gene (6 bases). Trimming left V 7 bases short and J 3 bases short, with 10 bases between. The CDR3 has 13 residues. Germline CDR1 reads ENHRY; CDR2 reads SYGVKD. This CDR3 reads CAINRDINQPQHF. CDR3 nucleotides: TGTGCCATCAACCGGGACATCAATCAGCCCCAGCATTTT.

This chain connects TRBV10-3 to TRBJ1-5, with D possibly being TRBD1 (5 bases). Germline V gives CDR1 ENHRY, CDR2 SYGVKD. The CDR3 extends over 15 amino acids. The V gene lost 0 bases and the J gene lost 7 bases, with 13 bases spanning the gap. CDR3 amino acids: CAISESQGGRQPQHF. CDR3 bases: TGTGCCATCAGTGAGTCGCAGGGAGGACGACAGCCCCAGCATTTT.

V is TRBV7-8 and J is TRBJ1-6, with D uncertain. The CDR3 covers 16 residues. Trimming cost V 1 base and J 0 bases, with 7 bases left between them. CDR1 and CDR2 from the germline V gene are SGHVS and FQNEAQ. This chain's CDR3 is CASSLGVPSYNSPLHF. DNA of the CDR3: TGTGCCAGCAGCTTAGGAGTTCCCTCCTATAATTCACCCCTCCACTTT.

The chain carries TRBV6-6 and TRBJ1-1; TRBD1 agrees at 10 bases. V lost 2 bases and J lost 4; bases outside the gene matches: 4. This CDR3 is 15 amino acids long. Germline V CDR1 and CDR2: MNHNY, SVGAGI (reference sequence). The CDR3 bases are TGTGCCAGCAGTTACCGGGACAGGGGAGTCACTGAAGCTTTCTTT. This translates into CASSYRDRGVTEAFF.

The rearrangement uses TRBV2 and TRBJ2-2; 9 positions agree with TRBD1. The CDR3 totals 14 residues. The ends lost 6 bases at V and 2 bases at J; junction bases unmatched: 1. The germline V gene has CDR1 SNHLY and CDR2 FYNNEI. The DNA of the CDR3 is TGTGCCAGCAGGGACAGGGGAAACACCGGGGAGCTGTTTTTT. Its translation: CASRDRGNTGELFF.

V gene TRBV30 combines with J gene TRBJ2-7; D is undetermined. Trimming stripped 0 bases from V and 9 bases from J, with 21 bases between. There are 15 residues in the CDR3. CDR1 GTSNPN and CDR2 SVGIG come from the germline V gene (reference sequence). Here the CDR3 reads CAWSVKGWSYERQYV. In nucleotides, the CDR3 is TGTGCCTGGAGTGTAAAGGGATGGAGCTACGAGAGGCAGTACGTC.

This chain links TRBV19 with TRBJ1-1; TRBD1 agrees at 8 bases. This CDR3 is built from 15 residues. The germline V gene has CDR1 LNHDA and CDR2 SQIVND (reference sequence). V gave up 5 bases and J gave up 5 bases; unmatched junction bases: 10. CDR3 coding DNA: TGTGCCAGTAGTGCCTGGGCAGGGGGCGGGACTGAAGCTTTCTTT. Protein product: CASSAWAGGGTEAFF.